In this sample, the clone carrying this T cell receptor beta chain turned up a few times. Its specificity is not known. The CDR3 extends over 18 amino acids. Losses at the gene ends were 0 bases for V and 4 bases for J; bases not matched to a gene: 13. The sample is drawn from a study of T-cell memory formation after mild COVID-19. Across the study: TCR clustering was largely donor specific.

TCRdb fed the 5' RACE reads into MiXCR, producing one record per CDR3 protein. The repertoire holds tens of thousands of distinct CDR3 sequences, with roughly an eighth as singletons. The study, taken as a whole, reports: Several responding clones turned up in pre-infection memory, indicating that cross-reactive memory may have taken part. Second-wave clones with a day 37 peak had unconfirmed SARS-CoV-2 specificity.

The genes are TRBV12-3 or TRBV12-4 and TRBJ1-1; 8 bases are a match to TRBD1. This receptor was obtained from an adult woman who had mild COVID-19 (a few samples of this study predate the infection). Cell type and time point are not known. Material: PBMCs or a T cell subset sorted from them (not recorded which). CDR3 protein: CASSLATLLTGAGTEAFF. The CDR3 DNA follows: TGTGCCAGCAGTTTAGCGACCCTATTGACAGGGGCCGGCACTGAAGCTTTCTTT.